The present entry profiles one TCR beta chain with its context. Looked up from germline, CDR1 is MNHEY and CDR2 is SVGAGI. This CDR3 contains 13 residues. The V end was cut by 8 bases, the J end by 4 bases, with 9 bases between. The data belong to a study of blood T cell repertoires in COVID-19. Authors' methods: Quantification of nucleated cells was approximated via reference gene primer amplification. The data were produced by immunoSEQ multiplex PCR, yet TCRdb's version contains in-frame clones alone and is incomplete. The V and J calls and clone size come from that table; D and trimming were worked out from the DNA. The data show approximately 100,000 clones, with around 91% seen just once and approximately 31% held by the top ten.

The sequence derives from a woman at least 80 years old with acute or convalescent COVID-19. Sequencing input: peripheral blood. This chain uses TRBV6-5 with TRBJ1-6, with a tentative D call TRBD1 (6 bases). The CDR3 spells CASGRGYNSPLHF. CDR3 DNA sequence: TGTGCCAGCGGCAGGGGTTATAATTCACCCCTCCACTTT.